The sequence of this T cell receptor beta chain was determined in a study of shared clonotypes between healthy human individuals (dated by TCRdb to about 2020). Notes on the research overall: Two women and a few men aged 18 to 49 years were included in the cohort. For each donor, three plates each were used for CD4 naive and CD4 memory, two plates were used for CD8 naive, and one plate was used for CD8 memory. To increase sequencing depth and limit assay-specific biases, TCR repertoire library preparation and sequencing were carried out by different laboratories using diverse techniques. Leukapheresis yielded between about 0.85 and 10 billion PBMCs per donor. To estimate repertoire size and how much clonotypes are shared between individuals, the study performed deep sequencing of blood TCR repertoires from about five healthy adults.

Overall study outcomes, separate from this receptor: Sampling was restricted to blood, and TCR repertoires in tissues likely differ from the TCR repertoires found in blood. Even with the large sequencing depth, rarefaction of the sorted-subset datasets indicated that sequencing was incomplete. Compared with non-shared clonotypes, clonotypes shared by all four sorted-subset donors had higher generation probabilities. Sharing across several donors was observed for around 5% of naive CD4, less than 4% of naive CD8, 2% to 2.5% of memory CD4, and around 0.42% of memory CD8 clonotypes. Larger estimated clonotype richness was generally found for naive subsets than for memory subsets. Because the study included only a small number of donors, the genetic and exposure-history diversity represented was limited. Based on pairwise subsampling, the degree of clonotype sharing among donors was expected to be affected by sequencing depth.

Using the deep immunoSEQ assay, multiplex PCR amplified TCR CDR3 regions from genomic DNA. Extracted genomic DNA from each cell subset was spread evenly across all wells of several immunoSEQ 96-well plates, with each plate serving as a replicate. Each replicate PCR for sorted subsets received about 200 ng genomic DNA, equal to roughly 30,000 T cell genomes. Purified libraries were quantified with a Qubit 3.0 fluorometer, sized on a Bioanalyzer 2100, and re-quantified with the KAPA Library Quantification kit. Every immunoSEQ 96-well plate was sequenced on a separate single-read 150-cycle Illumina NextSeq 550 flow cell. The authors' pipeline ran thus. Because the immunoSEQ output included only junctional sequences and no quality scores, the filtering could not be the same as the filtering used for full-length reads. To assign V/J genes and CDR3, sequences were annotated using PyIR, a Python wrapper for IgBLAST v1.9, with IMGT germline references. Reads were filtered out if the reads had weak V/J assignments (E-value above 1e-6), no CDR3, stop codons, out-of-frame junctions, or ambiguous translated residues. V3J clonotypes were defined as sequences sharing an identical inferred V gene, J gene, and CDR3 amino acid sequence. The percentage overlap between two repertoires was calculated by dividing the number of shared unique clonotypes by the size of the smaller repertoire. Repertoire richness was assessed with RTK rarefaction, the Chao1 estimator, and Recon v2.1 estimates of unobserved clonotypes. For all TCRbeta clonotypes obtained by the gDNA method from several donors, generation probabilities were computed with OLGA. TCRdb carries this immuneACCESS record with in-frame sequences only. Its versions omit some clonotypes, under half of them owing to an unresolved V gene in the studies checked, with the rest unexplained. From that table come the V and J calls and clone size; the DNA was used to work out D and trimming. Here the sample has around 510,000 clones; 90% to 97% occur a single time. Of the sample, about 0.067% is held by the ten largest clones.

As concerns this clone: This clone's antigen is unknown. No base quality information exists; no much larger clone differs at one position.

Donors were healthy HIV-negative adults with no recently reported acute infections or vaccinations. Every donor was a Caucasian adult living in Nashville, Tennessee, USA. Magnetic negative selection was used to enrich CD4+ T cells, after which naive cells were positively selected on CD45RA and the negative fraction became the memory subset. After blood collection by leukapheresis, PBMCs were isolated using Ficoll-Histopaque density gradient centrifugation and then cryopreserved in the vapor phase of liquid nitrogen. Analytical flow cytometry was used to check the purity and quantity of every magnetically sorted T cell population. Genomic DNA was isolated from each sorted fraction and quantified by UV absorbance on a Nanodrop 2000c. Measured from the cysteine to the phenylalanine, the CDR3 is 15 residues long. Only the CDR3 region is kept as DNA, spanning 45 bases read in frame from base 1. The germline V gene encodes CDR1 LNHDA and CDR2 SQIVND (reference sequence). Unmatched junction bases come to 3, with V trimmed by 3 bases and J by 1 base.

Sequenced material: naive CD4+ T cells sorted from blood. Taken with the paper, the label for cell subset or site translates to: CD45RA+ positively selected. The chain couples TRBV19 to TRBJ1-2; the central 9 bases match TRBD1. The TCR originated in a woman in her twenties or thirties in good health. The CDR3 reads CASSIGTGRNYGYTF. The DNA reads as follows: TGTGCCAGTAGTATTGGGACAGGGCGTAACTATGGCTACACCTTC.